Presented here are 2 T cell receptor beta chains from one specimen sequenced in a study of blood T cell repertoires in COVID-19. The repertoire was sequenced with immunoSEQ multiplex PCR; TCRdb's copy has only in-frame clones and lacks some. Among 300,000 to 350,000 clones listed, over 80% were seen once. Material for sequencing was PBMCs or T cells enriched from blood (not recorded which). Source of these receptors: a young man who had recovered from COVID-19.

This chain links TRBV11-3 with TRBJ1-1; 7 bases match TRBD1. This CDR3 is built from 12 residues. Trimming cost V 4 bases and J 9 bases; bases outside gene matches: 5. The germline V gene encodes CDR1 SGHNT and CDR2 YENEEA. Here the CDR3 DNA reads TGTGCCAGCAGCTCAACACAGGGGAAAGCTTTCTTT. It encodes CASSSTQGKAFF.

This rearrangement joins TRBV19 to TRBJ1-1, with 7 bases matching TRBD1. This CDR3 has 14 residues. The V gene end was trimmed by 6 bases and the J gene end by 7 bases; junction bases not matched to a gene: 11. From germline, CDR1 is LNHDA and CDR2 SQIVND (reference sequence). The CDR3 DNA sequence: TGTGCCAGTAGGCGGACAGGAGTAAAGGGTGAAGCTTTCTTT. As protein: CASRRTGVKGEAFF.